This T cell receptor (beta chain) was documented in a study of early T cells in non-severe SARS-CoV-2 infection. Whole-study context: Chains from this unsorted whole-blood bulk RNA could not be paired. Study-wide results and caveats: Anti-spike CD8 responses were favored by VDJdb matching, which missed private and CD4 specificities.

With V trimmed by 0 bases and J by 7 bases, 4 bases remained unmatched. Germline V gene sequence: CDR1 SGHRS, CDR2 YFSETQ. The CDR3 loop spans 15 amino acids. Individual cDNA molecules each received unique molecular identifiers attached to them. TCRdb fed the 5' RACE reads into MiXCR, producing one record per CDR3 protein. The sample has about 43,000 distinct CDR3 sequences; 11% are singletons. For this clonotype: Its antigen is as yet unknown.

The TCR was taken from an adult who was a healthcare worker with PCR-confirmed SARS-CoV-2 infection or an uninfected control (not recorded which). Sequenced input: whole blood. The rearrangement links TRBV5-1 to TRBJ2-1, with 10 bases that match TRBD1. The CDR3 DNA sequence: TGCGCCAGCAGCTTGGGACAGGGGGCGTTAAATGAGCAGTTCTTC. Protein product: CASSLGQGALNEQFF.